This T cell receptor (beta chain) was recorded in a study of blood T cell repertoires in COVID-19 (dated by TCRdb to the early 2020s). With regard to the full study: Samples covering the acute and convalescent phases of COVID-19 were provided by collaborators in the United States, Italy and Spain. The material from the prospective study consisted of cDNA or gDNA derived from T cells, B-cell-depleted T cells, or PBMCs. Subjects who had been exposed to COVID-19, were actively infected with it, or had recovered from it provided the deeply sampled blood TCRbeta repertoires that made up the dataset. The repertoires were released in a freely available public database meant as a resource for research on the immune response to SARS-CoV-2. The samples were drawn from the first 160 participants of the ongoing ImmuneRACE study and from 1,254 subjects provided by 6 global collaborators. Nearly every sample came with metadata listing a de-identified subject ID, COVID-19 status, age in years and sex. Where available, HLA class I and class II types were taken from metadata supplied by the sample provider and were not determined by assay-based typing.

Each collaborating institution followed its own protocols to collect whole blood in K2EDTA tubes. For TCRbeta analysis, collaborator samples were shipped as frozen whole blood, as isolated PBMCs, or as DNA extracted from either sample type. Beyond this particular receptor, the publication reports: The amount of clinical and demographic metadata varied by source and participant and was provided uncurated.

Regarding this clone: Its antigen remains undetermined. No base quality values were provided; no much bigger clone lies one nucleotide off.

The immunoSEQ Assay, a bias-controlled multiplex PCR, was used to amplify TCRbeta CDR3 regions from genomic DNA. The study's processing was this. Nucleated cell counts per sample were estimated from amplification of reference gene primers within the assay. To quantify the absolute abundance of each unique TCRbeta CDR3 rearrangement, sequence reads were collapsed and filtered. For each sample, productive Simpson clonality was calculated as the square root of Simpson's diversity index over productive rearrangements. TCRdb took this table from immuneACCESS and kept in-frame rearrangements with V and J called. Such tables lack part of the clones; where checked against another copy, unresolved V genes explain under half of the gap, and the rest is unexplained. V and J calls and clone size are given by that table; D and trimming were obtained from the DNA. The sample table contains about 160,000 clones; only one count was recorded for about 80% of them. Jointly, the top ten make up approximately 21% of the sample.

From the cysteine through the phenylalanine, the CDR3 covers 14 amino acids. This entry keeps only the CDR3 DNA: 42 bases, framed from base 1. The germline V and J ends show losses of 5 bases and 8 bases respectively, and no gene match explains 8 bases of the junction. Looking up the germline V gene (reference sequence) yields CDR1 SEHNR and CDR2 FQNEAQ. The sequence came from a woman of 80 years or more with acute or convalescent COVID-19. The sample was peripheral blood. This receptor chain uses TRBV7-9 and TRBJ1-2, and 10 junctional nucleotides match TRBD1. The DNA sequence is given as TGTGCCAGCAGCAGACAGGGGGCGCAGGACGGCTACACCTTC. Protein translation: CASSRQGAQDGYTF.